The TCR beta chain described here comes from a study of blood T cell repertoires in COVID-19. Trimming cost V 1 base and J 3 bases, with 11 bases left between them. The CDR3 length is 15 residues. Germline V gives CDR1 SGHTA, CDR2 FQGNSA. Repertoires were generated with immunoSEQ multiplex PCR, while TCRdb's copy carries only in-frame clones and drops some. The sample comprises 190,000 or so clones, 86% of which are singletons, and 2.5% to 3.5% rests with the top ten. This sequence originates from a woman aged 30 to 39 with active or convalescent COVID-19. Source material: peripheral blood. This chain links TRBV7-2 with TRBJ2-3; TRBD2 is a possible D gene (6 bases). The CDR3 sequence: CASSLETGATDTQYF. The CDR3 DNA reads TGTGCCAGCAGCTTAGAAACGGGAGCTACAGATACGCAGTATTTT.